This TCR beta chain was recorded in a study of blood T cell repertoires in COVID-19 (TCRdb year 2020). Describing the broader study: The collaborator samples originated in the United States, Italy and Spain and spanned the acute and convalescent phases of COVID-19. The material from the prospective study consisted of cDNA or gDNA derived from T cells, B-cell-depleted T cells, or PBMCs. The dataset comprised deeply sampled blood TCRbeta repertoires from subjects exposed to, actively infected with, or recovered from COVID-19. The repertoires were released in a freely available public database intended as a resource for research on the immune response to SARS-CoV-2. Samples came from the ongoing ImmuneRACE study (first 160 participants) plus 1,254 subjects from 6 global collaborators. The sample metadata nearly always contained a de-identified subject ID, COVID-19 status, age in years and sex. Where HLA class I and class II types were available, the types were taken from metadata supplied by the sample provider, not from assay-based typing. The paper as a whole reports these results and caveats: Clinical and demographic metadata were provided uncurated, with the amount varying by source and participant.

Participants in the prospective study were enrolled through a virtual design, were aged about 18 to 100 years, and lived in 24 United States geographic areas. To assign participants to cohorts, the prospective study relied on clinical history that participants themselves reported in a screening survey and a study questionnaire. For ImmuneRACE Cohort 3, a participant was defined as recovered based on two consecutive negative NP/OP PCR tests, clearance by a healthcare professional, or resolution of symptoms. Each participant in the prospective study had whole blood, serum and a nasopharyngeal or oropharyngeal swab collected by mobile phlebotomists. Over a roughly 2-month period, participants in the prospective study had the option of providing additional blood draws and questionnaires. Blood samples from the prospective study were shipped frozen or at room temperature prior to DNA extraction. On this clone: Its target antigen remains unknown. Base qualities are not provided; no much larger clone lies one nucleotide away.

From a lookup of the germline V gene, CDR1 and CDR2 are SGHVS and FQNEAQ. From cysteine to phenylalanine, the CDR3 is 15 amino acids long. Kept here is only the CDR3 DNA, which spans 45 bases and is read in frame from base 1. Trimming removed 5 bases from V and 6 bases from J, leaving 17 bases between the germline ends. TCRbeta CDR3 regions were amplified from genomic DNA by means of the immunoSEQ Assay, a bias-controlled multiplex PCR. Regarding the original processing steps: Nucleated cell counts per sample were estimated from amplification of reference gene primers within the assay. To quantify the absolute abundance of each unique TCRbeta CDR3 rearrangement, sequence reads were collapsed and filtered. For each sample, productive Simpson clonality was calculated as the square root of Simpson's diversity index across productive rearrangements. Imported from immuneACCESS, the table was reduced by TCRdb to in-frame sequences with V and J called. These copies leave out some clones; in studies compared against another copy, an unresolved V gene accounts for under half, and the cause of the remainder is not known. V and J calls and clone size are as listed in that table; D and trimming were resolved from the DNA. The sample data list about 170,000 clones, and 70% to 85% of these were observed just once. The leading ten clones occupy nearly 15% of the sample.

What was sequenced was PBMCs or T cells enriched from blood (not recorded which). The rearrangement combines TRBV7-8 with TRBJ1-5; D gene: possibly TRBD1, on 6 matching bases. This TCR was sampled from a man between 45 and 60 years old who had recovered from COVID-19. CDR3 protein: CASSPTTGFGQPQHF. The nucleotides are TGTGCCAGCAGCCCTACTACAGGGTTCGGTCAGCCCCAGCATTTT.